A selection of T cell receptor beta chains follows, all from one sample in a study of post-analysis software for immune sequencing data. TCRdb processed the PCR reads anew with MiXCR; each CDR3 protein has one entry. The profile shows hundreds of thousands of distinct CDR3 sequences, 59% of them singletons. Sequencing was performed on blood. These receptors all stem from a girl aged 2-10 years with multiple sclerosis. The CDR3 runs from the conserved cysteine through the conserved F or W. The D gene is left open where the match is weak. Size tells how often a clone was seen (once, few, many) or the class of an expanded clone, and some rows leave it out.

TGTGCCAGCAGGTCTGGGAGGGGGGGCTACACCTCCTACAGTGAGCAGTTCTTC	CASRSGRGGYTSYSEQFF	.	TRBV7-2	TRBJ2-1	.
TGTGCCAGCAGCTCGACTCCCAACGACGGGGGTTTAAGGTACTTC	CASSSTPNDGGLRYF	.	TRBV7-2	TRBJ2-7	.
TGCAGCGTTTGGGACAGGGGGGCAACTGAGCAGTTCTTC	CSVWDRGATEQFF	.	TRBV29-1	TRBJ2-1	TRBD1
TGTGCCAGCAGCAAGGGGGCCGAAAGCTCCTACGAGCAGTACTTC	CASSKGAESSYEQYF	.	TRBV5-4	TRBJ2-7	TRBD1
TGTGCCAGCCGGATGCAGGGCACGGATACGCAGTATTTT	CASRMQGTDTQYF	few	TRBV6-4	TRBJ2-3	.
TGTGCCACCAGCTTTGGCCAGGGCGATGGCTACACCTTC	CATSFGQGDGYTF	.	TRBV15	TRBJ1-2	.
TGTGCCAGCAGTATCCACCGCCGGGACAGGGGTACTGGGGCCAACGTCCTGACTTTC	CASSIHRRDRGTGANVLTF	few	TRBV2	TRBJ2-6	TRBD1
TGTGCCAGCAGTTTTTTAGCGAGCGGCACAGATACGCAGTATTTT	CASSFLASGTDTQYF	.	TRBV12-3/TRBV12-4	TRBJ2-3	.
TGTGCCACCAGCAGAGAACAGGGGGCCCTGAACACTGAAGCTTTCTTT	CATSREQGALNTEAFF	.	TRBV15	TRBJ1-1	TRBD1
TGCAGTGCTGGAAGGGCTAGCGGGGTCACAGATACGCAGTATTTT	CSAGRASGVTDTQYF	few	TRBV20-1	TRBJ2-3	TRBD2
TGCAGTGCTATAGGGGGGGAGACCCAGTACTTC	CSAIGGETQYF	.	TRBV20-1	TRBJ2-5	.
TGTGCCAGCAATTTCGGACTAGCGGGAGCGGATACGCAGTATTTT	CASNFGLAGADTQYF	.	TRBV27	TRBJ2-3	TRBD2
TGTGCCAGCAGCCAAGATGGTGGGGGTTGGAATGAGCAGTTCTTC	CASSQDGGGWNEQFF	.	TRBV3-1	TRBJ2-1	.
TGTGCCAGCAGCGAAAGTGGGACAGGCCTCTTCTATGGCTACACCTTC	CASSESGTGLFYGYTF	once	TRBV12-3/TRBV12-4	TRBJ1-2	TRBD1
TGTGCCAGCAGCTTAGGACAGGATAACGAGCCCCAGCATTTT	CASSLGQDNEPQHF	few	TRBV7-6	TRBJ1-5	.
TGCAGCGTCGTTTATGGGGGCCCCTACAATGAGCAGTTCTTC	CSVVYGGPYNEQFF	.	TRBV29-1	TRBJ2-1	.
TGTGCCAGCAGCCCCGGGACTCCCCCCCGGCCGTTCGACACCGGGGAGCTGTTTTTT	CASSPGTPPRPFDTGELFF	.	TRBV6-2/TRBV6-3	TRBJ2-2	.
TGTGCCAGCAGTTCGATGGAGACCCAGTACTTC	CASSSMETQYF	many	TRBV12-3/TRBV12-4	TRBJ2-5	.
TGTGCCAGCAGCCAGCTTCCAGGGGGAAGTGGTGAGCAGTTCTTC	CASSQLPGGSGEQFF	few	TRBV3-1	TRBJ2-1	TRBD1
TGCAGTGCTAGAGGTCCAGCGGGGGCCGCGCAGTATTTT	CSARGPAGAAQYF	.	TRBV20-1	TRBJ2-3	TRBD2
TGTGCCAGCAGTTTAACAGGGATAAGCAATGAGCAGTTCTTC	CASSLTGISNEQFF	.	TRBV12-3/TRBV12-4	TRBJ2-1	.
TGTGCCAGCAGCTTCGGACTAGCAACGCTGTACAATGAGCAGTTCTTC	CASSFGLATLYNEQFF	few	TRBV9	TRBJ2-1	TRBD2
TGCAGTGCTAGGAAGGTGCGGACAAAGCAGTTCTTC	CSARKVRTKQFF	few	TRBV20-1	TRBJ2-1	.
TGTGCCAGCAGGTCACTAGCGGGAGGGGTCTACGAGCAGTACTTC	CASRSLAGGVYEQYF	.	TRBV11-2	TRBJ2-7	TRBD2
TGTGCCAGCTCAAACAGCTTCTACGAGCAGTACTTC	CASSNSFYEQYF	few	TRBV6-5	TRBJ2-7	.
TGTGCCAGCAGGGGGGGGACAGCGGCAGATACGCAGTATTTT	CASRGGTAADTQYF	once	TRBV2	TRBJ2-3	.
TGTGCCAGCAGGAAGGTCGGACAGTTAGCAGATACGCAGTATTTT	CASRKVGQLADTQYF	.	TRBV28	TRBJ2-3	.
TGCAGTGCCACCGGGACAGGGGGCACAGATACGCAGTATTTT	CSATGTGGTDTQYF	.	TRBV20-1	TRBJ2-3	TRBD1
TGTGCCAGCAGCCAAGAATTGGGACAGCCTTTGGATGAGCAGTTCTTC	CASSQELGQPLDEQFF	.	TRBV3-1	TRBJ2-1	TRBD1
TGTGCCAGCTCACCCCCCGGGACTAGTCCCGATACGCAGTATTTT	CASSPPGTSPDTQYF	.	TRBV18	TRBJ2-3	TRBD2
TGTGCCAGCAGCGTAGTCTGGACTAGCTACAATGAGCAGTTCTTC	CASSVVWTSYNEQFF	.	TRBV9	TRBJ2-1	TRBD2
TGTGCCAGCAGCCAAAGTCACGGCCCCTACAATGAGCAGTACTTC	CASSQSHGPYNEQYF	once	TRBV3-1	TRBJ2-7	.
TGTGCCAGCAGTGATTGGAGTTCGGGACAGGGGGCGATGGGCACTGAAGCTTTCTTT	CASSDWSSGQGAMGTEAFF	.	TRBV2	TRBJ1-1	TRBD1
TGTGCCAGCAGGAACTTACTGTCCTACGAGCAGTACTTC	CASRNLLSYEQYF	.	TRBV11-2	TRBJ2-7	.
TGTGCCAGCAGCAAAATCTTCCGAGTCGCACCCTGGACTAGCGGGCTTAGACCCTACGAGCAGTACTTC	CASSKIFRVAPWTSGLRPYEQYF	.	TRBV21-1	TRBJ2-7	.
TGCGCCAGCAGCGATGGGGGTAGGGCGCGGGAGCAGTTCTTC	CASSDGGRAREQFF	.	TRBV5-1	TRBJ2-1	.
TGTGCCAGCAGTTACTCGAGCGCGGACCACACAGATACGCAGTATTTT	CASSYSSADHTDTQYF	.	TRBV6-2/TRBV6-3	TRBJ2-3	.
TGTGCCAGCACCCGGGACAGAATGAACACCTTC	CASTRDRMNTF	.	TRBV6-4	TRBJ1-2	TRBD1
TGTGCCAGCAATCCCGGCGGGGGATGGGAGACCCAGTACTTC	CASNPGGGWETQYF	.	TRBV7-9	TRBJ2-5	TRBD2
TGCAGCGTTGAGAACTCAAAAGATACGCAGTATTTT	CSVENSKDTQYF	.	TRBV29-1	TRBJ2-3	.
TGTGCCAGCAGCTCCGAGGGGTTTAACAATGAGCAGTTCTTC	CASSSEGFNNEQFF	.	TRBV7-3	TRBJ2-1	.
TGTGCCACCAGTGGCGGGTCCGAGACAGGCTATGGCTACACCTTC	CATSGGSETGYGYTF	.	TRBV24-1	TRBJ1-2	.